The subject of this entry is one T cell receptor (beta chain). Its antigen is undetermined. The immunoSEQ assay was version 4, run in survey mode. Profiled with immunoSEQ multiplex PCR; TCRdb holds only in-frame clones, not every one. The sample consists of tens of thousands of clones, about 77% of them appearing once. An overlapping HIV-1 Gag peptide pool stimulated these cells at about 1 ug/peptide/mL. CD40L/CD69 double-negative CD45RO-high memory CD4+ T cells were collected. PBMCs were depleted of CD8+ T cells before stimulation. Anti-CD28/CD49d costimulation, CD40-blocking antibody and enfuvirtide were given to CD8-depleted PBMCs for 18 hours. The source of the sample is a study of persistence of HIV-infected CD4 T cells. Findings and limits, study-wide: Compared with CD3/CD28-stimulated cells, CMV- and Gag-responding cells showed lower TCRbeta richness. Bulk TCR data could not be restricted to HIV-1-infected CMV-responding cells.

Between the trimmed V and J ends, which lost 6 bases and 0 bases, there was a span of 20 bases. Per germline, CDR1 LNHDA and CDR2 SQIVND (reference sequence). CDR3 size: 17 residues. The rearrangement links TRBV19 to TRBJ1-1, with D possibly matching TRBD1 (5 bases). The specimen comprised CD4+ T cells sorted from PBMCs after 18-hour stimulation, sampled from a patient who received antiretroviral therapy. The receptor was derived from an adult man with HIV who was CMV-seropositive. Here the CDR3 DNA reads TGTGCCAGTAGATGGGGGAGTACGGCTTTACTGAACACTGAAGCTTTCTTT. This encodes CASRWGSTALLNTEAFF.